The next 8 T cell receptor beta chains were all read from a single sample in a study of blood T cell repertoires in COVID-19. Sequencing was performed with immunoSEQ multiplex PCR; in TCRdb, only in-frame clones are kept and a portion is missing. The sample yields some 140,000 clones, 91% seen once. The sample was peripheral blood. These receptors originate from a man between 50 and 59 years old with acute or convalescent COVID-19.

The chain combines TRBV5-1 with TRBJ2-7; the D gene is possibly TRBD1 (6 bases). The CDR3 has 15 amino acids. CDR1 is SGHRS, CDR2 YFSETQ, per germline. Trimming took off 4 bases at V and 0 bases at J, with 14 bases between the two ends. The CDR3 protein is CASSPSTGFSYEQYF. The CDR3 DNA reads TGCGCCAGCAGCCCCTCCACAGGGTTCTCCTACGAGCAGTACTTC.

This chain links TRBV6-5 with TRBJ1-1, with D uncertain. This CDR3 contains 16 residues. With 0 bases removed from V and 5 bases from J, the gap between germline ends came to 16 bases. CDR1 and CDR2 from the germline V gene are MNHEY and SVGAGI. The DNA of the CDR3 is TGTGCCAGCAGTTACTCGAGTAGAGGGTTGGGGACTGAAGCTTTCTTT. Translated: CASSYSSRGLGTEAFF.

CDR3 residues: CASRIILSPYGYTF. The CDR3 nucleotides are TGTGCCAGCAGGATAATACTATCCCCCTATGGCTACACCTTC. The chain links TRBV5-6 to TRBJ1-2; unclear D gene. The V end lost 5 bases, the J end lost 4 bases, and 15 bases lay between the germline ends. The CDR3 extends over 14 amino acids. Germline V gene data show CDR1 as SGHDT and CDR2 as YYEEEE.

This chain links TRBV7-9 with TRBJ2-7; 7 positions match TRBD1. The CDR3 loop spans 12 amino acids. The V and J ends lost 4 bases and 4 bases, in that order; junction bases with no gene match: 1. Germline lookup yields CDR1 SEHNR and CDR2 FQNEAQ (reference sequence). The CDR3 reads CASSWDSYEQYV. Here the CDR3 DNA reads TGTGCCAGCAGCTGGGACAGTTACGAGCAGTACGTC.

The chain links TRBV2 to TRBJ1-1; D may be TRBD1 (5 bases). Trimming pared 7 bases from V and 0 bases from J, leaving 12 bases between. The germline V gene encodes CDR1 SNHLY and CDR2 FYNNEI. The CDR3 totals 14 residues. CDR3 residues: CASNTVGVNTEAFF. CDR3 DNA: TGTGCCAGCAACACGGTAGGGGTGAACACTGAAGCTTTCTTT. Using reference TRBV2 and TRBJ1-1 for the parts outside the CDR3, the full variable domain is EPEVTQTPSHQVTQMGQEVILRCVPISNHLYFYWYRQILGQKVEFLVSFYNNEISEKSEIFDDQFSVERPDGSNFTLKIRSTKLEDSAMYFCASNTVGVNTEAFFGQGTRLTVV.

As DNA, the CDR3 is TGCAGCGGGGGGACAGCTTTTAATGAAAAACTGTTTTTT. As protein: CSGGTAFNEKLFF. The V gene is TRBV29-1, the J gene TRBJ1-4, with 7 bases aligning to TRBD1. Germline V gene lookup returns CDR1 SQVTM and CDR2 ANQGSEA. Unmatched junction bases numbered 6, after V lost 7 bases and J lost 4 bases. The CDR3 runs to 13 residues.

This clone was observed once. The V and J genes are TRBV29-1 and TRBJ2-7; D may be TRBD1 (5 bases). V was shortened by 4 bases and J by 6 bases, with 7 bases between the two germline ends. CDR3 length: 10 amino acids. Germline CDR1 reads SQVTM; CDR2 reads ANQGSEA. The CDR3 is CSVVQVEQYF. The DNA of the CDR3 is TGCAGCGTTGTACAGGTCGAGCAGTACTTC.

The rearrangement joins TRBV5-1 to TRBJ2-1; D uncertain. This CDR3 region has 13 residues. In germline, CDR1 is SGHRS, CDR2 YFSETQ. Trimming removed 2 bases from V and 6 bases from J, with 9 bases in between. The CDR3 DNA is TGCGCCAGCAGCTTCGGTGAAAGCAATGAGCAGTTCTTC. Encoded protein: CASSFGESNEQFF.